This T cell receptor (beta chain) was recovered during a study of technical replicates of blood from a few donors. Repertoires were generated with immunoSEQ multiplex PCR, while TCRdb's copy carries only in-frame clones and drops some. The table shows some 91,000 clones, with approximately 96% occurring only once. Trimming stripped 0 bases from V and 4 bases from J, with 13 bases between. The length of the CDR3 is 16 residues. Germline V gives CDR1 SGHDN, CDR2 FVKESK. The chain uses TRBV14 and TRBJ2-1, with a possible D match to TRBD2 (7 bases). The sample was T cells isolated from PBMCs. The TCR was taken from a human donor in good health. CDR3 sequence (DNA): TGTGCCAGCAGCCAAGAAAGGGGGGGCATTTACAATGAGCAGTTCTTC. It codes for CASSQERGGIYNEQFF.